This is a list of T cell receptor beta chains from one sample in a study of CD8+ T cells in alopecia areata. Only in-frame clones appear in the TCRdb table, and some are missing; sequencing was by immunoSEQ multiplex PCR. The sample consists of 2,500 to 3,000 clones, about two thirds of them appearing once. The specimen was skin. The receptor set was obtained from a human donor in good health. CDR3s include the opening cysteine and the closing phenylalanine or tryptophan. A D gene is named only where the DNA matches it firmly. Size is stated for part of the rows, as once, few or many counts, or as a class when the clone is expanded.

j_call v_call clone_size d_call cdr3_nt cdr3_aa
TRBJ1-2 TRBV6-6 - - TGTGCCAGCAAAAAACCTCTCGTGGCAGGGGATGGCTACACCTTC CASKKPLVAGDGYTF
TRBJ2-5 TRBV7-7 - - TGTGCTAGCAGCCCCCGGGCGGACACCTCGACCTTAGGGACCCAGTACTTC CASSPRADTSTLGTQYF
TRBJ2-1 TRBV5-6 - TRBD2 TGTGCCAGCAGCTTGAGCGGGGGGTCGTACAATGAGCAGTTCTTC CASSLSGGSYNEQFF
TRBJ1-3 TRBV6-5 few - TGTGCCAGCAGTTACTCGGTACAGACCTCTGGAAACACCATATATTTT CASSYSVQTSGNTIYF
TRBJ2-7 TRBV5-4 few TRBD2 TGTGCCAGCAGCCCGGCGGGGGGTTCTCGGCTTGAGCAGTACTTC CASSPAGGSRLEQYF
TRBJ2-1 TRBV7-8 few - TGTGCCAGCAGCAGAGGGAAGGCCTTGGGTTTGGATGAGCAGTTCTTC CASSRGKALGLDEQFF
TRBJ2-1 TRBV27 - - TGTGCCAGCAGTTTCGGAGAAAGGGGAAAGCAGTTCTTC CASSFGERGKQFF
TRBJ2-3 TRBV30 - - TGTGCCTGGAGTTCAGGACTGGCGACGGATACGCAGTATTTT CAWSSGLATDTQYF
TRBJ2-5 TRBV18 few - TGTGCCAGCTCACCACGGGGAGGCCCTAGCGAAGAGACCCAGTACTTC CASSPRGGPSEETQYF
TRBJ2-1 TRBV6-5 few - TGTGCCAGCAGACTGACTCCGGGGGTCCCCAATGAGCAGTTCTTC CASRLTPGVPNEQFF
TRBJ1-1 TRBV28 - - TGTGCCAGCAGTTTATGGTCCGGAGCCTACGCTGAAGCTTTCTTT CASSLWSGAYAEAFF
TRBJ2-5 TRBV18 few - TGTGCCAGCTCACCACCGGCTAACCAAGAGACCCAGTACTTC CASSPPANQETQYF
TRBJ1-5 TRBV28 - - TGTGCCAGCACGGGTGGCAATAGCAATCAGCCCCAGCATTTT CASTGGNSNQPQHF
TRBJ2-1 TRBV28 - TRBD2 TGTGCCAGCAGCTCAACTACCGGACTAGCTGGCTACAATGAGCAGTTCTTC CASSSTTGLAGYNEQFF
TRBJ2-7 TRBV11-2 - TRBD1 TGTGCCAGCAGCTTAGGAGTGACAGGGATTACCGAGCAGTACTTC CASSLGVTGITEQYF
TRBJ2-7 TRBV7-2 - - TGTGCCAGCAGCTTTTCCTACGGCAGGGGTGGCTACGAGCAGTACTTC CASSFSYGRGGYEQYF
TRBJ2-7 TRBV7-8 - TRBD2 TGTGCCAGCAGCTCGCTGACTAGCGCCCCGTCGGGGGAGCAGTACTTC CASSSLTSAPSGEQYF
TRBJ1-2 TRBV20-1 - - TGCAGTGCCGGACAGACGTATGGCTACACCTTC CSAGQTYGYTF
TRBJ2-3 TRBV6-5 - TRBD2 TGTGCCAGCAGGCGGGGGGGGAGCACAGATACGCAGTATTTT CASRRGGSTDTQYF
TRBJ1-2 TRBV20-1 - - TGCAGTGCTACGGGGAGCATCAGCTACACCTTC CSATGSISYTF
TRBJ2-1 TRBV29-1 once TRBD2 TGCAGCGTTGAAGGAAGCGGGGGATACAATGAGCAGTTCTTC CSVEGSGGYNEQFF
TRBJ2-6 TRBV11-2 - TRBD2 TGTGCCAGCAGCTTAGCGGGGGGGCCTAAAGGGGCCAACGTCCTGACTTTC CASSLAGGPKGANVLTF
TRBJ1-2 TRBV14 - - TGTGCCAGCAGCCAATCCCCCCCTACGGGTTATGGCTACACCTTC CASSQSPPTGYGYTF
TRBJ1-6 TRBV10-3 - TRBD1 TGTGCCATCAGTGGCCAGCCCGGGACAGGGAACGCTAATTCACCCCTCCACTTT CAISGQPGTGNANSPLHF
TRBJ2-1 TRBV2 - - TGTGCCAGCAGCCCCCACAATGAGCAGTTCTTC CASSPHNEQFF
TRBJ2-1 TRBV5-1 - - TGCGCCAGCAGCTTGGCAGCTTCCACAAGGGGTAGGAATGAGCAGTTCTTC CASSLAASTRGRNEQFF
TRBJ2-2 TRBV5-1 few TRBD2 TGCGCCAGCAGCTTGCCTCCCCCCCGACTAGCCACGCCAGGTGTCACCGGGGAGCTGTTTTTT CASSLPPPRLATPGVTGELFF
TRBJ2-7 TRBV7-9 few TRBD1 TGTGCCAGCAGCTCTACGACAGGGAACTACGAGCAGTACTTC CASSSTTGNYEQYF
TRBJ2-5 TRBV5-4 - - TGTGCCAGCAGCGGCCGGGACAAATGGCAGGGTCCAGGAGAGACCCAGTACTTC CASSGRDKWQGPGETQYF
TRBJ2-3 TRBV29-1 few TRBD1 TGCAGCGCTAACCCGGGACAGCCTAGCCCAGATACGCAGTATTTT CSANPGQPSPDTQYF
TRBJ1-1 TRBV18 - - TGTGCCAGCTCACTTGGACAGATGAACACTGAAGCTTTCTTT CASSLGQMNTEAFF
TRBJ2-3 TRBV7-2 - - TGTGCCAGCAGCCCAGGCGCTAGCACAGATACGCAGTATTTT CASSPGASTDTQYF
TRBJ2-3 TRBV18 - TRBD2 TGTGCCAGCTCACCAGGCGGGGGGCGCCCCTCCGGCACAGATACGCAGTATTTT CASSPGGGRPSGTDTQYF
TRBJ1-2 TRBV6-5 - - TGTGCCAGCAGTTACTCAGGGGACTATGGCTACACCTTC CASSYSGDYGYTF